This TCR beta chain was recovered during a study of shared clonotypes between healthy human individuals. Study information: The donors, a couple of women and three men, were aged 18 to 49.

Assay used: immunoSEQ multiplex PCR; TCRdb lists only in-frame clones, some missing. The sample consists of over 2,000,000 clones, around 95% of them appearing once. From germline, CDR1 is SGHKS and CDR2 YYEKEE (reference sequence). V was trimmed by 7 bases and J by 0 bases, leaving 17 bases between them. The CDR3 is 16 amino acids. CD45RO-negative CD8 cells positively selected for CCR7 made up the naive population, which excluded terminally differentiated effector memory CD45RA+ cells. This TCR was recovered from a man between 18 and 29 years old in good health. Some clones in this sample may be carry-over from other donors' samples. Sequenced: naive CD8+ T cells from PBMCs. V usage is TRBV5-5 and J usage is TRBJ2-1; perhaps D is TRBD1 or TRBD2 (6 bases each). The CDR3 here is CASESGRGLSYNEQFF. The CDR3, as DNA: TGTGCCAGCGAAAGCGGACGGGGGCTCTCCTACAATGAGCAGTTCTTC.